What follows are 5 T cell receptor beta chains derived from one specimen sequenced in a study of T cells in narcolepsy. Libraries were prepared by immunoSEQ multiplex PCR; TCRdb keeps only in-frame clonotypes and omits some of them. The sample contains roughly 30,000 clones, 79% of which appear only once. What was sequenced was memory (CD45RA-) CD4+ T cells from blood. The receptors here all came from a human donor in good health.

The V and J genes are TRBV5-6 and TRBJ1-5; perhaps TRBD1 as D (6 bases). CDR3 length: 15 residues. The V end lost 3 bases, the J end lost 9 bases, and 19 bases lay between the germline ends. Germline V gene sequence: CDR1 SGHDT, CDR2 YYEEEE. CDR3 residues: CASSSQTARGGPQHF. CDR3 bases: TGTGCCAGCAGCTCCCAAACCGCCAGGGGTGGGCCCCAGCATTTT.

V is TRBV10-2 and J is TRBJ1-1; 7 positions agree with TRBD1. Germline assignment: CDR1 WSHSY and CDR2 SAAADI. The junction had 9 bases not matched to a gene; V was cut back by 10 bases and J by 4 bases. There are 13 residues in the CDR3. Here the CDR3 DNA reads TGCGCCACCTACAGGGGCTGGGGCACTGAAGCTTTCTTT. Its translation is CATYRGWGTEAFF.

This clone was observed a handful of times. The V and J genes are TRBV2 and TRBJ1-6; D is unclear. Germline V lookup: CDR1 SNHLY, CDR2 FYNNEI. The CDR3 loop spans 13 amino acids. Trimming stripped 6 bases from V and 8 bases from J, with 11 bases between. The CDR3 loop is CASSNTGHSPLHF. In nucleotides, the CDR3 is TGTGCCAGCAGCAACACGGGTCATTCACCCCTCCACTTT.

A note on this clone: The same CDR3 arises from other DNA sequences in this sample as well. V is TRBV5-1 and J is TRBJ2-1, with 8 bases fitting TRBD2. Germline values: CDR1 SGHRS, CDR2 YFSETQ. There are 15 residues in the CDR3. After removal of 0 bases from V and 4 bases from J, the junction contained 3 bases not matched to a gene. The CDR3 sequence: CASSLETSGYNEQFF. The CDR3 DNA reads TGCGCCAGCAGCTTGGAAACTAGCGGTTACAATGAGCAGTTCTTC.

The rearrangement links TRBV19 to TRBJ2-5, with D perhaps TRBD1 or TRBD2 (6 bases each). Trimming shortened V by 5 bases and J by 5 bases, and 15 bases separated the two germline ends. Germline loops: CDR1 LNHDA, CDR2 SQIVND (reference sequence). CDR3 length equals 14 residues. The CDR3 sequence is CASSRGLLGETQYF. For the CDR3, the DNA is TGTGCCAGTAGTCGGGGGCTACTAGGCGAGACCCAGTACTTC.